This TCR beta chain was sequenced in a study of T cell responses to AZD1222 COVID-19 vaccine. Study findings and constraints: CD4 TCRs linked to vaccination spanned spike, dominating at 160-218 and 743-854.

Method: immunoSEQ multiplex PCR; TCRdb's copy keeps in-frame clones and lacks some. The sample records nearly 110,000 clones, 92% being singletons. Details on this clone: Antigen specificity is unknown.

Trimming pared 0 bases from V and 7 bases from J, leaving 16 bases between. The CDR3 sequence is 17 residues long. In germline, CDR1 is LNHNV, CDR2 YYDKDF (reference sequence). Researchers grouped second doses given at about 4 or about 12 weeks into one pool. The source is an adult who received the AZD1222 COVID-19 vaccine. The rearrangement joins TRBV15 to TRBJ1-6; D perhaps matches TRBD1 (5 bases). Here the sequenced sample was peripheral blood, taken 28 days after the second AZD1222 dose. The CDR3 protein is CATSRDRGSPGNSPLHF. The DNA for the CDR3 is TGTGCCACCAGCAGAGACCGGGGCTCCCCGGGCAATTCACCCCTCCACTTT.